Following are 13 T cell receptor beta chains from one sample sequenced in a study of cytomegalovirus exposure and HLA in healthy donors. The assay was immunoSEQ multiplex PCR, and TCRdb's table has in-frame clones only and misses some. The table includes fewer than 300,000 clones, approximately 87% detected once. Sample: PBMCs. Every receptor here comes from a woman between 18 and 30 years old in good health and CMV-seronegative.

The J gene is TRBJ2-7, the V gene TRBV29-1; perhaps TRBD1 as D (7 bases). CDR1 SQVTM and CDR2 ANQGSEA come from the germline V gene. V gave up 3 bases and J gave up 0 bases, with 9 bases separating them. CDR3 length equals 13 residues. As DNA, the CDR3 is TGCAGCGTTGAGGAGGGGGCCTCCTACGAGCAGTACTTC. Amino acids: CSVEEGASYEQYF.

This clone was seen repeatedly, ten times or more. The chain's CDR3 is CASSFSAGSYEQYF. The CDR3 nucleotides read TGCGCCAGCAGCTTCTCTGCAGGGTCCTACGAGCAGTACTTC. The chain carries TRBV5-1 and TRBJ2-7, with a weak D call TRBD1 (5 bases). CDR1 is SGHRS and CDR2 is YFSETQ in the germline V gene. The CDR3 spans 14 residues. V shed 2 bases and J shed 1 base, with 10 bases lying between them.

This chain joins TRBV27 and TRBJ2-5; 8 nucleotides agree with TRBD2. The CDR3 has 14 residues. J gave up 5 bases and V 5 bases, and 7 bases lay outside the gene matches. Germline V lookup: CDR1 MNHEY, CDR2 SMNVEV (reference sequence). Written as DNA, the CDR3 is TGTGCCAGCAGTCCCGAGCGGGAGTGGGAGACCCAGTACTTC. It encodes CASSPEREWETQYF.

This rearrangement joins TRBV10-3 to TRBJ2-5; no firm D call. Germline-derived CDR1 and CDR2 are ENHRY and SYGVKD. V lost 6 bases and J lost 5, with 10 bases in between. The CDR3 runs 12 residues. CDR3 in DNA: TGTGCCATCAGCGATTCTCGGGAGACCCAGTACTTC. Protein: CAISDSRETQYF.

This chain links TRBV5-1 with TRBJ1-2; weak D call: TRBD1 (5 bases). The CDR3 sequence is 14 residues long. CDR1 and CDR2 from the germline V gene are SGHRS and YFSETQ. Trimming shortened V by 6 bases and J by 1 base, and 13 bases separated the two germline ends. CDR3 coding DNA: TGCGCCAGCAACCCCTCGGGGGGTAACTATGGCTACACCTTC. Translated: CASNPSGGNYGYTF. Based on the CDR3 plus reference TRBV5-1 and TRBJ1-2, the full variable domain is KAGVTQTPRYLIKTRGQQVTLSCSPISGHRSVSWYQQTPGQGLQFLFEYFSETQRNKGNFPGRFSGRQFSNSRSEMNVSTLELGDSALYLCASNPSGGNYGYTFGSGTRLTVV.

The rearrangement links TRBV27 to TRBJ1-1; a possible D gene is TRBD1 (5 bases). CDR1 is MNHEY, CDR2 SMNVEV, per germline (reference sequence). The CDR3 consists of 14 residues. Trimming left V 6 bases short and J 1 base short, with 12 bases between. The CDR3 nucleotides are TGTGCCAGCAGCCTAGACGGGGGGAACACTGAAGCTTTCTTT. This codes for CASSLDGGNTEAFF.

The V gene is TRBV6-5, the J gene TRBJ2-7; 11 nucleotides line up with TRBD2. CDR3 length: 16 amino acids. Losses at the gene ends were 0 bases for V and 5 bases for J; bases not matched to a gene: 6. Per the germline V gene, CDR1 is MNHEY and CDR2 is SVGAGI. The CDR3 here is CASSYSTSGSNNEQYF. The CDR3 DNA follows: TGTGCCAGCAGTTACTCAACTAGCGGGAGCAACAACGAGCAGTACTTC.

In its sample, this clone was seen once. This chain links TRBV13 with TRBJ1-1; 7 nucleotides match TRBD1. Germline assignment: CDR1 PRHDT and CDR2 FYEKMQ (reference sequence). There are 14 residues in the CDR3. V gave up 5 bases and J gave up 3 bases; unmatched junction bases: 6. The DNA of the CDR3 is TGTGCCAGCAGCCCCCAGGGGGTCGACACTGAAGCTTTCTTT. Translated: CASSPQGVDTEAFF.

This chain uses TRBV5-6 with TRBJ2-7; 8 bases are shared with TRBD2. Trimming took 4 bases from V and 7 from J; bases not matched to a gene: 10. This CDR3 is 14 amino acids long. Germline V gene lookup returns CDR1 SGHDT and CDR2 YYEEEE. The CDR3 coding sequence is TGTGCCAGCAGCGATCCGGGAGGGCCGGGAGAGCAGTACTTC. Its translation: CASSDPGGPGEQYF. Drawing the rest from reference TRBV5-6 and TRBJ2-7, the complete variable domain is DAGVTQSPTHLIKTRGQQVTLRCSPKSGHDTVSWYQQALGQGPQFIFQYYEEEERQRGNFPDRFSGHQFPNYSSELNVNALLLGDSALYLCASSDPGGPGEQYFGPGTRLTVT.

V is TRBV4-3 and J is TRBJ2-3, with D tentatively TRBD2 (6 bases). Trimming left V 0 bases short and J 5 bases short, with 15 bases between. The CDR3 sequence is 16 residues long. Germline V CDR1 and CDR2: LGHNA, YSLEER. The CDR3: CASSQEVTRPLDTQYF. CDR3 DNA sequence: TGCGCCAGCAGCCAAGAGGTGACTAGACCACTAGATACGCAGTATTTT.

The J gene is TRBJ2-7, the V gene TRBV5-1; D may be TRBD1 (6 bases). The CDR3 runs 14 residues. V lost 4 bases to trimming and J lost 1 base, with 12 bases between them. Germline V gene data show CDR1 as SGHRS and CDR2 as YFSETQ. The CDR3 DNA reads as TGCGCCAGCAGCCCAGGGGACAAGTCCTACGAGCAGTACTTC. It is translated as CASSPGDKSYEQYF.

V usage is TRBV5-1 and J usage is TRBJ1-1, with TRBD1 matching over 8 bases. V dropped 0 bases and J dropped 3; count of bases not matched to a gene: 10. This CDR3 has 17 amino acids. Germline values: CDR1 SGHRS, CDR2 YFSETQ. CDR3 DNA sequence: TGCGCCAGCAGCTTGGCCCCCCAGGGGGCCGGTGACACTGAAGCTTTCTTT. It encodes CASSLAPQGAGDTEAFF.

The V call is TRBV27, the J call TRBJ1-2; no definite D call. The ends were cut back, 3 bases at V and 10 bases at J, with 15 bases in the middle. In germline, CDR1 is MNHEY, CDR2 SMNVEV (reference sequence). CDR3 length equals 13 residues. The CDR3 loop is CASSFLRVGVYTF. CDR3 nucleotides: TGTGCCAGCAGTTTCCTTAGGGTGGGAGTCTACACCTTC.